Presented here are 20 T cell receptor beta chains from one specimen sequenced in a study of T cells after yellow fever vaccination. MiXCR was run by TCRdb on the 5' RACE reads, yielding one entry per CDR3 protein. The sample has about 340,000 distinct CDR3 sequences; almost 4% are singletons. Sequenced material: PBMCs, taken 5 days after the yellow fever booster vaccination. These receptors all stem from a man aged 18 to 29 who received the YFV17D yellow fever vaccine.

The V and J genes are TRBV6-2 or TRBV6-3 and TRBJ2-1; 9 positions match TRBD1. CDR3 length: 16 residues. Trimming took 6 bases from V and 9 from J; bases not matched to a gene: 15. In germline, CDR1 is MNHEY, CDR2 SVGEGT. Here the CDR3 DNA reads TGTGCCAGCAGATCCCCCGGGACAGGGCCGTTAGGTGAGCAGTTCTTC. Protein product: CASRSPGTGPLGEQFF.

This clonotype was seen many times. The rearrangement joins TRBV5-1 to TRBJ2-3; weak D call: TRBD2 (7 bases). CDR1 is SGHRS, CDR2 YFSETQ, per germline. V was clipped by 1 base and J by 7 bases, with 16 bases between them. There are 15 residues in the CDR3. The DNA of the CDR3 is TGCGCCAGCAGCTTGTTAGGGGGGGGTCGAAATACGCAGTATTTT. It encodes CASSLLGGGRNTQYF.

The sample holds many counts of this clonotype. The chain couples TRBV7-2 to TRBJ1-1; TRBD1 might be the D (5 bases). CDR1 is SGHTA, CDR2 FQGNSA, per germline. This CDR3 comprises 14 residues. V dropped 5 bases and J dropped 0 bases, with 10 bases sitting between them. The CDR3 DNA sequence: TGTGCCAGCAGCCGCGGGGGGATGAACACTGAAGCTTTCTTT. It translates to CASSRGGMNTEAFF.

This clonotype was counted many times. The chain has TRBV10-2 and TRBJ2-1; D is ambiguous. The CDR3 contains 15 residues. CDR1 is WSHSY and CDR2 is SAAADI in the germline V gene. The V gene lost 0 bases and the J gene lost 2 bases, with 8 bases spanning the gap. The DNA for the CDR3 is TGCGCCAGCAGTGAGTCGTCCCTTGCCTACAATGAGCAGTTCTTC. Its translation is CASSESSLAYNEQFF.

For the CDR3, the DNA is TGCGCCAGCAGCTCCAGCACCACTGGGGCCAACGTCCTGACTTTC. Translation: CASSSSTTGANVLTF. This rearrangement joins TRBV5-1 to TRBJ2-6; no clear D gene. Trimming pared 3 bases from V and 2 bases from J, leaving 9 bases between. Germline-derived CDR1 and CDR2 are SGHRS and YFSETQ. The CDR3 has 15 amino acids.

This chain joins TRBV12-3 or TRBV12-4 and TRBJ2-1; D assignment may be TRBD1 or TRBD2 (5 bases each). The CDR3 loop spans 16 amino acids. V lost 10 bases, J lost 0 bases, and 19 bases lay in between. CDR3 DNA: TGTGCCACAGGGACCCTAATCCTTAGCTCCTACAATGAGCAGTTCTTC. It specifies CATGTLILSSYNEQFF.

V is TRBV5-1 and J is TRBJ2-1, with 8 bases identical to TRBD1. The V and J ends lost 0 bases and 7 bases, in that order; junction bases with no gene match: 3. CDR3 length: 14 amino acids. In germline, CDR1 is SGHRS, CDR2 YFSETQ. CDR3 region: CASSLEQGANEQFF. As DNA, the CDR3 is TGCGCCAGCAGCTTGGAGCAGGGGGCGAATGAGCAGTTCTTC.

The chain uses TRBV5-1 and TRBJ1-4; 7 bases are shared with TRBD1. The CDR3 is made up of 15 amino acids. The germline V gene has CDR1 SGHRS and CDR2 YFSETQ. The V segment lost 4 bases and the J segment 7 bases; nucleotides outside the gene matches: 10. The CDR3 region is CASSAVGGLGEKLFF. The DNA for the CDR3 is TGCGCCAGCAGCGCGGTAGGGGGCTTAGGTGAAAAACTGTTTTTT.

This clonotype was seen ten or more times. The chain combines TRBV11-2 with TRBJ2-3; D unclear. CDR3 size: 16 residues. Trimming cost V 7 bases and J 2 bases, with 19 bases left between them. The germline V gene has CDR1 SGHAT and CDR2 FQNNGV. CDR3 sequence: CASTPIPEENTDTQYF. The CDR3 DNA is TGTGCCAGCACCCCCATTCCAGAAGAAAACACAGATACGCAGTATTTT. Filled out from reference TRBV11-2 and TRBJ2-3, the complete variable domain reads EAGVAQSPRYKIIEKRQSVAFWCNPISGHATLYWYQQILGQGPKLLIQFQNNGVVDDSQLPKDRFSAERLKGVDSTLKIQPAKLEDSAVYLCASTPIPEENTDTQYFGPGTRLTVL.

This clonotype was observed a few times. The chain has TRBV7-2 and TRBJ2-3; no clear D. The CDR3 has 15 residues. V was trimmed by 2 bases and J by 4 bases, leaving 13 bases between them. Germline V gives CDR1 SGHTA, CDR2 FQGNSA. CDR3 bases: TGTGCCAGCAGCTTAAACGCTAGTCCCCCAGATACGCAGTATTTT. This encodes CASSLNASPPDTQYF.

This clonotype was observed a few times. The chain links TRBV19 to TRBJ2-7; D uncertain. The germline V and J ends were trimmed by 4 bases and 0 bases, with 7 bases remaining between them. The length of the CDR3 is 13 residues. CDR1 is LNHDA, CDR2 SQIVND, per germline (reference sequence). The chain's CDR3 is CASSTFDSYEQYF. The CDR3 region has the DNA TGTGCCAGTAGTACCTTTGACTCCTACGAGCAGTACTTC.

This clonotype came up a few times. This chain uses TRBV7-8 with TRBJ2-6; D could derive from TRBD1 or TRBD2 (5 bases each). This CDR3 region has 15 residues. The germline V and J ends were trimmed by 7 bases and 1 base, with 11 bases remaining between them. Looked up from germline, CDR1 is SGHVS and CDR2 is FQNEAQ. The CDR3 DNA sequence: TGTGCCAGCACCATTGGGGGTTCTGGGGCCAACGTCCTGACTTTC. As protein: CASTIGGSGANVLTF.

V and J are TRBV12-3 or TRBV12-4 and TRBJ1-2; D gene uncertain. V was cut by 4 bases and J by 5 bases, with 5 bases left in between. The CDR3 extends over 11 amino acids. The DNA for the CDR3 is TGTGCCAGCAGTTCAGCGTATGGCTACACCTTC. Protein sequence: CASSSAYGYTF.

The chain links TRBV5-1 to TRBJ1-1; D possibly corresponds to TRBD1 (6 bases). This CDR3 contains 17 residues. The V and J ends lost 1 base and 2 bases respectively, with 18 bases between them. Germline loops: CDR1 SGHRS, CDR2 YFSETQ. The CDR3 reads CASSLKWEQGINTEAFF. The DNA of the CDR3 is TGCGCCAGCAGCTTGAAATGGGAACAGGGCATAAACACTGAAGCTTTCTTT.

There are many counts of this clonotype. This chain joins TRBV7-8 and TRBJ1-5; D gene ambiguous. Trimming left V 0 bases short and J 0 bases short, with 12 bases between. The CDR3 totals 17 residues. Germline CDR1 is SGHVS and CDR2 is FQNEAQ. In DNA, the CDR3 is TGTGCCAGCAGCTTAGCTTGGCAGTCATATAGCAATCAGCCCCAGCATTTT. This translates into CASSLAWQSYSNQPQHF. The full variable domain, its missing parts supplied by reference TRBV7-8 and TRBJ1-5, is GAGVSQSPRYKVAKRGQDVALRCDPISGHVSLFWYQQALGQGPEFLTYFQNEAQLDKSGLPSDRFFAERPEGSVSTLKIQRTQQEDSAVYLCASSLAWQSYSNQPQHFGDGTRLSIL.

This clonotype occurred many times. This chain links TRBV27 with TRBJ1-1; 8 bases fit TRBD1. The CDR3 contains 14 residues. Trimming removed 6 bases from V and 3 bases from J; junction bases left unmatched: 6. The germline V gene encodes CDR1 MNHEY and CDR2 SMNVEV (reference sequence). The CDR3 nucleotides read TGTGCCAGCAGACGACAGGGGAAGGACACTGAAGCTTTCTTT. Residues: CASRRQGKDTEAFF.

The rearrangement joins TRBV24-1 to TRBJ1-5; D uncertain. Trimming removed 8 bases from V and 0 bases from J, with 7 bases in between. The CDR3 has 13 residues. Germline loops: CDR1 KGHDR, CDR2 SFDVKD. The CDR3 spells CATIEDSNQPQHF. In nucleotides, the CDR3 is TGTGCCACCATTGAGGATAGCAATCAGCCCCAGCATTTT.

This clonotype was detected a few times. V is TRBV5-1 and J is TRBJ2-3; 8 nucleotides line up with TRBD1. The CDR3 is 16 residues long. V lost 4 bases, J lost 1 base, and 8 bases stayed unmatched. CDR1 and CDR2 (germline): SGHRS, YFSETQ. This CDR3 reads CASSTRTGYGTDTQYF. The CDR3 bases are TGCGCCAGCAGCACCAGGACAGGGTACGGCACAGATACGCAGTATTTT. The full variable domain, its missing parts supplied by reference TRBV5-1 and TRBJ2-3, is KAGVTQTPRYLIKTRGQQVTLSCSPISGHRSVSWYQQTPGQGLQFLFEYFSETQRNKGNFPGRFSGRQFSNSRSEMNVSTLELGDSALYLCASSTRTGYGTDTQYFGPGTRLTVL.

The V and J genes are TRBV20-1 and TRBJ1-5; no reliable D call. The CDR3 is made up of 14 amino acids. Germline CDR1 and CDR2: DFQATT and SNEGSKA (reference sequence). V was shortened by 3 bases and J by 0 bases, with 9 bases between the two germline ends. The DNA of the CDR3 is TGCAGTGCTAGGGCGCCGTATAGCAATCAGCCCCAGCATTTT. Translated, it gives CSARAPYSNQPQHF.

V gene TRBV30 combines with J gene TRBJ2-2; 9 positions agree with TRBD1. This CDR3 region has 16 residues. V shed 1 base, J shed 3 bases, and the junction held 6 bases outside the gene matches. The germline CDR1 and CDR2 sequences are GTSNPN and SVGIG (reference sequence). This CDR3 is CAWSDGTGWYTGELFF. DNA of the CDR3: TGTGCCTGGAGTGACGGGACAGGGTGGTACACCGGGGAGCTGTTTTTT.